These T cell receptor beta chains were read from a single sample in a study of tumor and adjacent non-tumor tissue in lung cancer. TCRdb ran MiXCR on the multiplex PCR reads and lists one entry per CDR3 protein. The profile shows around 210,000 distinct CDR3 sequences, 60% to 85% of them singletons. Sample: lung tumor tissue. These TCRs come from a man between 60 and 75 years old with non-small cell lung cancer. CDR3s include the opening cysteine and the closing phenylalanine or tryptophan. Each record gives: clone size, J gene, D gene, CDR3 length, V gene, CDR3 DNA, CDR3 protein. D genes are given only for firm matches. A row's size may be missing; if present it is once, few, many or a size class.

>few|TRBJ2-7|.|15|TRBV4-1
TGCGCCAGCAGCCGACAGCAGGGAGTTCGGGACGAGCAGTACTTC
CASSRQQGVRDEQYF
>.|TRBJ2-7|TRBD2|14|TRBV20-1
TGCAGTGCTACTATCGGGACTAAAGCCTACGAGCAGTACTTC
CSATIGTKAYEQYF
>few|TRBJ2-7|TRBD2|15|TRBV12-3/TRBV12-4
TGTGCCAGCAGTCGGGGGGGAGCGGGGGATTACGAGCAGTACTTC
CASSRGGAGDYEQYF
>.|TRBJ2-7|.|14|TRBV20-1
TGCAATGCTAGAGGTCTCAGAGACTCCTACGAGCAGTACTTC
CNARGLRDSYEQYF
>.|TRBJ1-5|.|15|TRBV20-1
TGCAGTGCCCCTGCGTCAGGGTCTGAGAATCAGCCCCAGCATTTT
CSAPASGSENQPQHF
>.|TRBJ1-1|.|14|TRBV11-2
TGTGCCAGCAGTTTTACGGGAGCGAACACTGAAGCTTTCTTT
CASSFTGANTEAFF
>.|TRBJ2-1|.|11|TRBV29-1
TGCAGCGTTGCCTCAGACAATGAGCAGCTCTTC
CSVASDNEQLF
>few|TRBJ1-2|.|13|TRBV11-3
TGTGCCGGCAGCCCTCGGCTGGATTCTGGCTACACGTTC
CAGSPRLDSGYTF
>few|TRBJ1-1|TRBD1|14|TRBV11-2
TGTGCCAGCAATCCGGGACAGGGGCGGAAAGAAGCTTTCTTT
CASNPGQGRKEAFF
>.|TRBJ2-7|.|13|TRBV5-4
TGTACCAGCAGCTTGGTTAGGGCGGACGAGCAGTACTTC
CTSSLVRADEQYF
>.|TRBJ2-7|.|10|TRBV6-1
TGTGCCAGCAAGTTTAAAGAGCAGTACTTC
CASKFKEQYF
>.|TRBJ2-3|TRBD2|18|TRBV18
TGTGCCAGTTCACCGTCATTACTAGTGGGAGGGCCAACAGATACGCAGTATTTT
CASSPSLLVGGPTDTQYF
>.|TRBJ2-3|.|19|TRBV11-3
TGTGCCAACAGCTTAGTTTCCCTAGAAGTCGAGGGCCGCACAGATACGCAGTATTTT
CANSLVSLEVEGRTDTQYF
>.|TRBJ2-3|.|13|TRBV5-1
TGCGCCAGCAAGGCTAGTCCCACAGATACGCAGTATTTT
CASKASPTDTQYF
>many|TRBJ1-1|.|13|TRBV11-3
TGTGCCAGCAGCCAAGGGGCGAACACTGAAGCTTTCTTT
CASSQGANTEAFF
>.|TRBJ2-7|.|12|TRBV4-2
TGTGCCAGCAGCCCCGACAGTCGCGAGCAGTACTTC
CASSPDSREQYF
>.|TRBJ1-5|.|15|TRBV6-5
TGTGCCAGCAGTAATGGTACCCTAGGCAATCAGCCTCAGCATTTT
CASSNGTLGNQPQHF
>.|TRBJ2-5|.|15|TRBV11-2
TGTGCCAGCAGTTTAGGGTACTCAGCATTTGGGACCCAGTACTTC
CASSLGYSAFGTQYF
>.|TRBJ1-5|.|17|TRBV5-5
TGTGCCAGCAGCTTGGGTCTCGCCGGCTTATCCAATCAGCCCCAGCATTTT
CASSLGLAGLSNQPQHF
>.|TRBJ1-1|.|13|TRBV11-2
TGTGCCAGCAGTACCCATGGTGCCACTGAAGCTTTCTTT
CASSTHGATEAFF
>.|TRBJ2-5|TRBD1|14|TRBV12-3/TRBV12-4
TGTGCCAGCAGCGCGACAGGGTCCCGAGAGACCCAGTACTTC
CASSATGSRETQYF
>few|TRBJ1-4|TRBD1|13|TRBV29-1
TGCAGTGCCGGGACAGCAACTAATGAAAAACTGTTTTTT
CSAGTATNEKLFF
>.|TRBJ2-1|TRBD2|15|TRBV6-2/TRBV6-3
TGTGCCAGCAGATCCGGGACTAGCGGATACAATGAGCTGTTCTTC
CASRSGTSGYNELFF
>.|TRBJ1-2|.|14|TRBV20-1
TGCAGTGCTACTCAGACAGGTTTTAACCATGGCTACACCTTC
CSATQTGFNHGYTF
>many|TRBJ2-7|.|14|TRBV11-2
TGTGCCAGCAGCTTGTGGGACGGAGGGGACGAGCAGTACTTC
CASSLWDGGDEQYF
>.|TRBJ2-3|.|14|TRBV29-1
TGTAGCCTCCCTGGTGGGCCAAGCACAGATACGCAGTATTTT
CSLPGGPSTDTQYF
>.|TRBJ2-7|.|14|TRBV20-1
TGCAGTGCTAGAGATCAGGGACAAACCTACGAGCACTACTTC
CSARDQGQTYEHYF